The table lists the clone carrying this T cell receptor beta chain with a few counts. Its antigen is unknown. This record comes from a study of blood T cells in healthy people across ages. Study-wide points: Nothing was known about donor CMV status, and this possibly confounded expanded clonotype changes.

The authors ran a second PCR of about 6 to 12 cycles using a sample-barcoded 5' primer and a J-beta primer mix. TCRdb redid the calling of the 5' RACE reads with MiXCR, one entry per CDR3 protein. The repertoire includes around 1,800,000 distinct CDR3 sequences, around 42% of them detected once, and about 23% sits in the top ten. Germline assignment: CDR1 MDHEN and CDR2 SYDVKM. The ends were cut back, 5 bases at V and 1 base at J, with 11 bases in the middle. The CDR3 spans 14 residues. Isolated PBMCs totaled at least 7 million in each sample. J is TRBJ2-5 and V is TRBV28, with D hard to call. The TCR was taken from a human donor in good health. The sample consisted of blood. CDR3 protein: CASSDRRPQETQYF. The CDR3, as DNA: TGTGCCAGCAGTGATCGGCGACCCCAAGAGACCCAGTACTTC.